These 25 T cell receptor beta chains came from one sample sequenced in a study of control samples from healthy donors and cancer patients (dated by TCRdb to the early 2020s). The library was obtained by the immunoSEQ multiplex PCR assay. Held by TCRdb, this immuneACCESS table contains in-frame sequences only and omits some clones. Under half of the omission traces to an unresolved V gene where checked; the cause of the rest is unknown. The sample has 100,000 to 150,000 clones on record, roughly 90% of them singletons. The top ten hold around 40% of the sample. What was sequenced was blood. All receptors come from a man aged 50-60 years in good health.

Written as DNA, the CDR3 is TGTGCCAGCAGTCCACAGGGGATCAGGGGCTATGGCTACACCTTC. It codes for CASSPQGIRGYGYTF. V usage is TRBV27 and J usage is TRBJ1-2; 7 nucleotides align to TRBD1. CDR3 length equals 15 residues. Germline assignment: CDR1 MNHEY and CDR2 SMNVEV (reference sequence). Trimming took 5 bases from V and 4 from J; bases not matched to a gene: 10.

The rearrangement joins TRBV6-4 to TRBJ1-2; D gene unclear. Trimming took off 0 bases at V and 5 bases at J, with 1 base between the two ends. The CDR3 spans 11 residues. Germline CDR1 and CDR2: MRHNA and SNTAGT. Written as DNA, the CDR3 is TGTGCCAGCAGTGACTCTTATGGCTACACCTTC. It codes for CASSDSYGYTF.

The rearrangement uses TRBV29-1 and TRBJ1-2, with no clear D. The CDR3 is 12 residues long. Trimming removed 2 bases from V and 5 bases from J, with 9 bases in between. CDR1 SQVTM and CDR2 ANQGSEA come from the germline V gene. The CDR3 loop reads CSVERAGYGYTF. CDR3 bases: TGCAGCGTTGAACGCGCTGGGTATGGCTACACCTTC.

The chain uses TRBV27 and TRBJ2-7, with 8 bases that match TRBD1. Germline V gene lookup returns CDR1 MNHEY and CDR2 SMNVEV (reference sequence). CDR3 size: 14 residues. V lost 6 bases and J lost 5; bases outside the gene matches: 9. The CDR3 protein is CASRSRQGIHEQYF. In nucleotides, the CDR3 is TGTGCCAGCAGATCCCGACAGGGGATCCACGAGCAGTACTTC.

This chain connects TRBV14 to TRBJ2-1, with unresolved D. Germline values: CDR1 SGHDN, CDR2 FVKESK. This CDR3 has 12 residues. V was cut by 1 base and J by 5 bases, with 3 bases left in between. CDR3 sequence reads: CASSQAHNEQFF. In DNA, the CDR3 is TGTGCCAGCAGCCAAGCTCACAATGAGCAGTTCTTC.

The chain employs TRBV7-2 and TRBJ2-5, with D perhaps TRBD1 (6 bases). The CDR3 runs 12 residues. Germline CDR1 reads SGHTA; CDR2 reads FQGNSA. V lost 1 base and J lost 11, with 11 bases in between. CDR3 amino acids: CASSLETGSQYF. For the CDR3, the DNA is TGTGCCAGCAGCTTAGAAACAGGGTCGCAGTACTTC.

The chain links TRBV2 to TRBJ2-3; D gene uncertain. V lost 6 bases, J lost 7 bases, and 11 bases lay in between. This CDR3 is 12 amino acids long. Per the germline V gene, CDR1 is SNHLY and CDR2 is FYNNEI. The CDR3 bases are TGTGCCAGCAGGCCGGGCCCCTATACGCAGTATTTT. It specifies CASRPGPYTQYF.

This clone has more than one count but fewer than ten. The chain is built from TRBV12-5 and TRBJ1-5, with 10 bases that match TRBD1. V was pared by 7 bases and J by 6 bases, with 9 bases of the junction left unmatched. This CDR3 is built from 15 residues. CDR1 is LGHNT and CDR2 is FRNRAP in the germline V gene. Here the CDR3 reads CASDLPGQGLQPQHF. The DNA of the CDR3 is TGTGCTAGTGATTTACCGGGACAGGGGCTTCAGCCCCAGCATTTT.

The J gene is TRBJ1-1, the V gene TRBV19, with D perhaps matching TRBD1 (5 bases). V was trimmed by 4 bases and J by 1 base, leaving 10 bases between them. Germline assignment: CDR1 LNHDA and CDR2 SQIVND (reference sequence). The CDR3 consists of 14 residues. CDR3 DNA: TGTGCCAGTAGTACCCCCGACAGGAACACTGAAGCTTTCTTT. This codes for CASSTPDRNTEAFF.

This sequence joins TRBV12-3 or TRBV12-4 and TRBJ1-1; D ambiguous. V was cut by 6 bases and J by 1 base, with 9 bases left in between. CDR3 length: 13 amino acids. The CDR3 nucleotides are TGTGCCAGCAGGGAAGGATCGAACACTGAAGCTTTCTTT. As protein: CASREGSNTEAFF.

The rearrangement joins TRBV7-2 to TRBJ1-2; 9 positions agree with TRBD1. CDR1 SGHTA and CDR2 FQGNSA come from the germline V gene. This CDR3 contains 13 residues. V lost 4 bases, J lost 7 bases, and 4 bases stayed unmatched. Written as DNA, the CDR3 is TGTGCCAGCAGCTCACAGGGGGCTTCTGGCTACACCTTC. Protein sequence: CASSSQGASGYTF.

The chain has TRBV7-8 and TRBJ2-2, with 11 bases lining up with TRBD2. CDR1 and CDR2 from the germline V gene are SGHVS and FQNEAQ. CDR3 length equals 15 residues. V gave up 5 bases and J gave up 7 bases; unmatched junction bases: 6. CDR3 loop: CASSSSGGANGELFF. The CDR3 DNA follows: TGTGCCAGCAGCAGTAGCGGGGGGGCAAACGGGGAGCTGTTTTTT.

The rearrangement uses TRBV4-1 and TRBJ1-1; TRBD1 is a possible D gene (6 bases). There are 14 residues in the CDR3. V was clipped by 5 bases and J by 5 bases, with 15 bases between them. Germline V gives CDR1 MGHRA, CDR2 YSYEKL. CDR3 protein: CASSSTGRLTEAFF. Written as DNA, the CDR3 is TGCGCCAGCAGCTCCACAGGGCGCCTGACTGAAGCTTTCTTT.

The chain recombines TRBV28 with TRBJ1-1; D is perhaps TRBD1 (6 bases). The CDR3 covers 17 residues. CDR1 is MDHEN and CDR2 is SYDVKM in the germline V gene. The V and J ends lost 6 bases and 3 bases respectively, with 23 bases between them. CDR3 region: CASRGFTGKGGDTEAFF. As DNA, the CDR3 is TGTGCCAGCAGGGGATTTACAGGGAAAGGAGGCGACACTGAAGCTTTCTTT.

In this sample, this clone turned up once. The genes are TRBV5-7 and TRBJ1-5; a possible D gene is TRBD1 (6 bases). TRBV5-7 is marked as an open reading frame, function uncertain. The CDR3 totals 14 residues. Trimming stripped 0 bases from V and 7 bases from J, with 11 bases between. The CDR3 DNA reads as TGTGCCAGCAGCTTGGAGGGGGGTCCCCAGCCCCAGCATTTT. It codes for CASSLEGGPQPQHF.

The CDR3 reads CASSLEDSPGGDQYF. The CDR3 DNA reads as TGCGCCAGCAGCCTTGAGGACAGCCCCGGGGGGGACCAGTACTTC. The chain has TRBV5-1 and TRBJ2-5, with 8 bases lining up with TRBD2. The CDR3 sequence is 15 residues long. CDR1 and CDR2 (germline): SGHRS, YFSETQ. V trimming: 4 bases; J trimming: 10 bases; junction bases outside the gene matches: 15. The full variable domain, with the rest looked up from reference TRBV5-1 and TRBJ2-5, is KAGVTQTPRYLIKTRGQQVTLSCSPISGHRSVSWYQQTPGQGLQFLFEYFSETQRNKGNFPGRFSGRQFSNSRSEMNVSTLELGDSALYLCASSLEDSPGGDQYFGPGTRLLVL.

The V and J genes are TRBV9 and TRBJ1-3; the D is unclear. CDR1 and CDR2 (germline): SGDLS, YYNGEE. The CDR3 extends over 14 amino acids. Trimming shortened V by 0 bases and J by 4 bases, and 8 bases separated the two germline ends. The CDR3 is CASSVGPKGNTIYF. CDR3 nucleotide sequence: TGTGCCAGCAGCGTAGGGCCGAAAGGAAACACCATATATTTT. The entire variable domain, with the rest obtained from reference TRBV9 and TRBJ1-3, is as follows: DSGVTQTPKHLITATGQRVTLRCSPRSGDLSVYWYQQSLDQGLQFLIQYYNGEERAKGNILERFSAQQFPDLHSELNLSSLELGDSALYFCASSVGPKGNTIYFGEGSWLTVV.

This clone showed up just once. The CDR3 DNA reads TGTGCCAGCAGCTTGCCCAGGAATGAGCAGTTCTTC. This gives the protein CASSLPRNEQFF. This chain uses TRBV11-3 with TRBJ2-1; D remains unclear. V lost 3 bases and J lost 7, with 7 bases in between. Germline loops: CDR1 SGHNT, CDR2 YENEEA. CDR3 length equals 12 residues.

CDR3 amino acids: CASSQDGQGGYEQYF. The CDR3 bases are TGCGCCAGCAGCCAAGATGGGCAGGGGGGTTACGAGCAGTACTTC. The rearrangement uses TRBV4-3 and TRBJ2-7, with D tentatively TRBD1 (7 bases). Trimming cost V 0 bases and J 4 bases, with 13 bases left between them. Germline V gene sequence: CDR1 LGHNA, CDR2 YSLEER. This CDR3 contains 15 residues.

The chain uses TRBV4-1 and TRBJ2-5; 11 positions match TRBD2. The CDR3 runs to 15 residues. J lost 3 bases, V lost 3 bases, and 3 bases had no gene match. The germline V gene encodes CDR1 MGHRA and CDR2 YSYEKL. CDR3 amino acids: CASSHILAGEETQYF. The CDR3 DNA reads TGCGCCAGCAGCCACATACTAGCGGGGGAAGAGACCCAGTACTTC.

The gene calls are TRBV11-2 and TRBJ1-1, with D tentatively TRBD1 (6 bases). The V end was cut by 5 bases, the J end by 3 bases, with 10 bases between. Per the germline V gene, CDR1 is SGHAT and CDR2 is FQNNGV. The CDR3 is 13 residues long. CDR3 loop: CASSPRTDTEAFF. The CDR3 DNA reads as TGTGCCAGCAGCCCCCGGACAGACACTGAAGCTTTCTTT.

The V gene is TRBV27, the J gene TRBJ1-1; TRBD1 might be the D (5 bases). The length of the CDR3 is 13 residues. Germline CDR1 MNHEY, CDR2 SMNVEV (reference sequence). V gave up 3 bases and J gave up 7 bases, with 12 bases separating them. The CDR3 nucleotides read TGTGCCAGCAGTTTCCCGGGGGGGAGTGAAGCTTTCTTT. Its translation is CASSFPGGSEAFF.

The chain uses TRBV5-8 and TRBJ2-7; possible D gene TRBD1, 6 bases. Trimming took off 1 base at V and 0 bases at J, with 11 bases between the two ends. The CDR3 has 15 amino acids. Germline V lookup: CDR1 SGHTS, CDR2 YDEGEE. CDR3 protein: CASSLLPGASYEQYF. CDR3 bases: TGTGCCAGCAGCTTGCTGCCAGGGGCCTCCTACGAGCAGTACTTC.

This chain links TRBV11-2 with TRBJ1-2; D not resolved. V lost 5 bases and J 2 bases, leaving 12 bases between the germline ends. CDR1 is SGHAT and CDR2 is FQNNGV in the germline V gene. CDR3 size: 14 residues. The CDR3 region has the DNA TGTGCCAGCAGCGCTAATTTAGCGAACTATGGCTACACCTTC. Protein product: CASSANLANYGYTF.

V and J are TRBV19 and TRBJ1-2; weak D call: TRBD1 (6 bases). Germline CDR1 reads LNHDA; CDR2 reads SQIVND (reference sequence). The CDR3 has 16 residues. Trimming removed 2 bases from V and 2 bases from J, with 15 bases in between. CDR3 coding DNA: TGTGCCAGTAGTATAACAGGGACATTACCAAACTATGGCTACACCTTC. It translates to CASSITGTLPNYGYTF.